In this sample, the clone carrying this T cell receptor beta chain turned up a few times. The data were obtained in a study of identical twins. Trimming shortened V by 2 bases and J by 3 bases, and 10 bases separated the two germline ends. This CDR3 is 15 amino acids long. Through template switching, a universal primer site was introduced, and the cDNA contained unique molecular identifiers. TCRdb reprocessed the 5' RACE reads with MiXCR, giving one entry per CDR3 protein. The data hold fewer than 500,000 distinct CDR3 sequences, with roughly an eighth observed a single time. The sample was also linked to a second study, of yellow fever vaccine responses in identical twins.

The V and J genes are TRBV12-3 or TRBV12-4 and TRBJ1-4, with no clear D. Material: CD4+ T cells sorted from blood. The clonotype comes from a woman under 30 in good health. CDR3 in amino acids: CASSLTTASNEKLFF. In nucleotides, the CDR3 is TGTGCCAGCAGTTTAACAACAGCCTCTAATGAAAAACTGTTTTTT.